Listed below are T cell receptor beta chains from one sample, sequenced in a study of T cell responses to AZD1222 COVID-19 vaccine. Assay used: immunoSEQ multiplex PCR; TCRdb lists only in-frame clones, some missing. Of approximately 98,000 clones listed, roughly 84% are singletons. Material: peripheral blood, obtained on day 0 of AZD1222 vaccination. These TCRs come from an adult in good health. CDR3s include the opening cysteine and the closing phenylalanine or tryptophan. D genes are given only for firm matches.

v_call	d_call	j_call	cdr3_length	cdr3_aa
TRBV30	TRBD2	TRBJ2-1	13	CAWSVTAGDSEFF
TRBV5-1	-	TRBJ1-1	13	CASSAGVNTEAFF
TRBV6-2/TRBV6-3	TRBD2	TRBJ2-1	17	CASSSLTSGGLYNEQFF
TRBV19	-	TRBJ1-5	13	CASSRGFGQPQHF
TRBV7-2	-	TRBJ2-2	15	CASSLVSTNTGELFF
TRBV12-3/TRBV12-4	-	TRBJ2-5	12	CASSLRLETQYF
TRBV29-1	TRBD1	TRBJ2-5	12	CSTGQIQETQYF
TRBV5-6	-	TRBJ1-5	16	CASSLANGGGKQPQHF
TRBV7-2	-	TRBJ1-5	14	CASSLRAENQPQHF
TRBV7-2	TRBD1	TRBJ1-2	16	CASSPVPQGARYGYTF
TRBV24-1	TRBD2	TRBJ2-3	17	CATSDLSSGGARDTQYF
TRBV2	TRBD1	TRBJ1-6	13	CASSDRVGSPLHF
TRBV6-4	TRBD1	TRBJ1-1	13	CASSRDRNTEAFF
TRBV6-5	-	TRBJ2-3	13	CAGQGRDTDTQYF
TRBV5-5	-	TRBJ1-2	14	CASSLSQGNYGYTF
TRBV7-2	-	TRBJ2-3	16	CASSLGPGAISNTQYF
TRBV30	-	TRBJ2-1	14	CAWSGQGARGVQFF
TRBV9	-	TRBJ1-6	17	CASSVASAAEVNSPLHF
TRBV11-2	-	TRBJ1-5	15	CASSLVGRGNQPQHF
TRBV28	-	TRBJ2-7	11	CVSKSSYEQYF
TRBV27	-	TRBJ1-2	14	CASSPRLDVGGYTF
TRBV27	-	TRBJ1-5	15	CASSLSAGLNQPQHF
TRBV5-8	TRBD2	TRBJ2-1	15	CASSELAGVGNEQFF
TRBV5-1	-	TRBJ1-5	15	CASSLEAGKGQLQHF
TRBV9	TRBD1	TRBJ2-5	15	CASSQMDRAKETQYF
TRBV28	-	TRBJ2-3	18	CASSLVPPGGWRPDTQYF
TRBV7-9	-	TRBJ1-4	14	CASSLVGSNEKLFF
TRBV5-6	-	TRBJ1-2	13	CASSLKRTYGYTF
TRBV6-4	TRBD2	TRBJ2-3	15	CASSPTGGNTDTQYF
TRBV11-2	-	TRBJ1-1	16	CASSSADLLVGAEAFF
TRBV28	-	TRBJ2-7	13	CASSFSGSYEQYF
TRBV18	TRBD1	TRBJ1-1	16	CASSPFHRGKDTEAFF
TRBV11-2	-	TRBJ1-2	15	CASSPPLGGLRGYTF
TRBV9	TRBD1	TRBJ1-6	16	CASSAAAGQDNSPLHF
TRBV7-9	-	TRBJ2-3	17	CASSLGGPIPRTDTQYF